This passage covers 27 T cell receptor beta chains from one sample sequenced in a study of blood T cell repertoires in COVID-19 (dated by TCRdb to 2020 to 2021). Libraries were prepared through the immunoSEQ multiplex PCR assay. TCRdb re-hosts the immuneACCESS table, in-frame sequences only. Its copies lack some clones; in the studies checked, an unresolved V gene accounts for under half of them, and the cause for the rest is not known. For this sample the table gives 150,000 to 200,000 clones, of which over 75% were detected only once. Approximately 0.5% of the sample belongs to the ten largest clones. The material sequenced was peripheral blood. These receptors all come from a man between 45 and 60 years old with acute or convalescent COVID-19.

The J gene is TRBJ1-4, the V gene TRBV5-1, with D tentatively TRBD1 (6 bases). V was clipped by 0 bases and J by 8 bases, with 11 bases between them. Per germline, CDR1 SGHRS and CDR2 YFSETQ. The CDR3 totals 14 residues. CDR3 region: CASSLDRAYEKLFF. The DNA of the CDR3 is TGCGCCAGCAGCTTGGACAGGGCCTACGAAAAACTGTTTTTT.

The chain couples TRBV5-1 to TRBJ1-3; possible D gene TRBD1, 5 bases. Germline lookup yields CDR1 SGHRS and CDR2 YFSETQ. The CDR3 loop spans 17 amino acids. V shed 0 bases and J shed 0 bases, with 13 bases lying between them. CDR3 amino acids: CASSLGYLGGSGNTIYF. The DNA for the CDR3 is TGCGCCAGCAGCTTGGGGTATCTCGGGGGCTCTGGAAACACCATATATTTT.

The V and J genes are TRBV30 and TRBJ1-4; D is possibly TRBD1 (5 bases). Germline V gene data show CDR1 as GTSNPN and CDR2 as SVGIG (reference sequence). The CDR3 has 14 residues. The V gene lost 1 base and the J gene lost 8 bases, with 14 bases spanning the gap. The CDR3 sequence: CAWSGFREGEKLFF. As DNA, the CDR3 is TGTGCCTGGAGTGGATTCAGGGAAGGCGAAAAACTGTTTTTT.

V is TRBV4-3 and J is TRBJ1-1, with a weak D call TRBD1 (6 bases). CDR3 length equals 15 residues. CDR1 is LGHNA and CDR2 is YSLEER in the germline V gene. With 0 bases removed from V and 6 bases from J, the gap between germline ends came to 14 bases. The CDR3 region has the DNA TGCGCCAGCAGCCAAGATTTATTAGGGGGACCTGAAGCTTTCTTT. Translating it yields CASSQDLLGGPEAFF.

The chain links TRBV2 to TRBJ1-5, with D uncertain. Trimming took off 7 bases at V and 2 bases at J, with 12 bases between the two ends. The germline CDR1 and CDR2 sequences are SNHLY and FYNNEI. This CDR3 is built from 14 residues. CDR3 sequence: CASKVFGGNQPQHF. CDR3 in DNA: TGTGCCAGCAAAGTATTCGGGGGCAATCAGCCCCAGCATTTT. Based on the CDR3 plus reference TRBV2 and TRBJ1-5, the full variable domain is EPEVTQTPSHQVTQMGQEVILRCVPISNHLYFYWYRQILGQKVEFLVSFYNNEISEKSEIFDDQFSVERPDGSNFTLKIRSTKLEDSAMYFCASKVFGGNQPQHFGDGTRLSIL.

This clone has just a few counts. The rearrangement joins TRBV6-2 or TRBV6-3 to TRBJ1-2; TRBD1 agrees at 7 bases. Germline trimming cut 5 bases from V and 11 bases from J; bases unmatched to any gene: 8. CDR1 is MNHEY and CDR2 is SVGEGT in the germline V gene. The length of the CDR3 is 12 residues. The CDR3 spells CASSIRQGSYTF. The CDR3 nucleotides read TGTGCCAGCAGTATCCGACAGGGAAGTTACACCTTC.

This chain links TRBV20-1 with TRBJ2-7; no clear D. V was pared by 3 bases and J by 3 bases, with 9 bases between. The CDR3 loop spans 12 amino acids. Germline assignment: CDR1 DFQATT and CDR2 SNEGSKA (reference sequence). CDR3 sequence: CSASLESYEQYV. In DNA form, the CDR3 reads TGCAGTGCTAGTTTGGAGAGCTACGAGCAGTACGTC.

The chain joins TRBV29-1 to TRBJ2-6, with no clear D. CDR1 is SQVTM and CDR2 is ANQGSEA in the germline V gene. Trimming stripped 0 bases from V and 1 base from J, with 10 bases between. The CDR3 contains 16 residues. The CDR3 region is CSVEDVTRSGANVLTF. In DNA, the CDR3 is TGCAGCGTTGAAGATGTAACTCGGTCTGGGGCCAACGTCCTGACTTTC.

The CDR3 DNA sequence: TGTGCCAGTGAGGGGGCAGGGTCCACCTACGAGCAGTACTTC. Translation gives CASEGAGSTYEQYF. This chain joins TRBV6-5 and TRBJ2-7, with TRBD1 identical over 7 bases. CDR3 length equals 14 residues. Losses at the gene ends were 9 bases for V and 2 bases for J; bases not matched to a gene: 10. Per germline, CDR1 MNHEY and CDR2 SVGAGI.

The rearrangement joins TRBV9 to TRBJ1-1; maybe TRBD1 (6 bases). Trimming pared 0 bases from V and 5 bases from J, leaving 14 bases between. Germline V CDR1 and CDR2: SGDLS, YYNGEE. The CDR3 sequence is 15 residues long. The CDR3 is CASSVVGGKGTEAFF. The DNA for the CDR3 is TGTGCCAGCAGCGTAGTTGGGGGCAAGGGGACTGAAGCTTTCTTT.

This clone appeared once. This chain connects TRBV27 to TRBJ2-1; TRBD2 might be the D (6 bases). V was shortened by 2 bases and J by 1 base, with 9 bases between the two germline ends. The CDR3 loop spans 15 amino acids. Germline CDR1 reads MNHEY; CDR2 reads SMNVEV (reference sequence). This CDR3 is CASSLTSRSYNEQFF. For the CDR3, the DNA is TGTGCCAGCAGTTTAACTAGCCGGTCCTACAATGAGCAGTTCTTC.

The chain carries TRBV30 and TRBJ2-2, with D unclear. The length of the CDR3 is 14 residues. V lost 2 bases to trimming and J lost 2 bases, with 9 bases between them. Germline loops: CDR1 GTSNPN, CDR2 SVGIG (reference sequence). CDR3 coding DNA: TGTGCCTGGAGTACCAGAATAAACACCGGGGAGCTGTTTTTT. Its protein product is CAWSTRINTGELFF.

J is TRBJ1-1 and V is TRBV6-5, with a possible D match to TRBD1 (6 bases). Between the trimmed V and J ends, which lost 6 bases and 1 base, there was a span of 12 bases. This CDR3 has 14 residues. In germline, CDR1 is MNHEY, CDR2 SVGAGI. The CDR3 spells CASRAGVQNTEAFF. Written as DNA, the CDR3 is TGTGCCAGCAGGGCAGGGGTACAGAACACTGAAGCTTTCTTT.

The chain links TRBV4-2 to TRBJ1-5, with D maybe TRBD1 (6 bases). V lost 0 bases and J lost 7, with 16 bases in between. Germline V CDR1 and CDR2: LGHNA, YNFKEQ. The CDR3 totals 16 residues. The CDR3 DNA reads as TGTGCCAGCAGCCAAGACTGGGGGGGCGGCAGGCAGCCCCAGCATTTT. Translating it yields CASSQDWGGGRQPQHF.

The rearrangement links TRBV7-9 to TRBJ2-3; tentatively, D is TRBD2 (7 bases). Germline assignment: CDR1 SEHNR and CDR2 FQNEAQ (reference sequence). This CDR3 comprises 15 residues. Trimming shortened V by 4 bases and J by 5 bases, and 16 bases separated the two germline ends. Here the CDR3 reads CASSSAGGPIDTQYF. DNA for the CDR3: TGTGCCAGCAGCTCCGCCGGGGGGCCTATAGATACGCAGTATTTT.

The V call is TRBV21-1, the J call TRBJ2-7; the table's D call TRBD1 went unverified against the DNA. TRBV21-1 is assigned pseudogene status. CDR3 size: 18 residues. This CDR3 is CASSKGAGGQLTEYEQYV. The CDR3 nucleotides are TGTGCCAGCAGCAAAGGGGCAGGGGGCCAACTCACTGAATACGAGCAGTACGTC.

The chain couples TRBV24-1 to TRBJ2-7, with D maybe TRBD2 (5 bases). Germline CDR1 KGHDR, CDR2 SFDVKD. Trimming took 4 bases from V and 3 from J, leaving 9 bases between them. CDR3 length: 13 residues. The CDR3 sequence: CATSEPGSYEQYF. CDR3 bases: TGTGCCACCAGTGAACCGGGGAGCTACGAGCAGTACTTC.

The rearrangement links TRBV4-1 to TRBJ2-2, with D perhaps TRBD1 (6 bases). Looked up from germline, CDR1 is MGHRA and CDR2 is YSYEKL. This CDR3 is built from 15 residues. V lost 1 base and J lost 5, with 11 bases in between. The CDR3 protein is CASSQGGQNTGELFF. CDR3 nucleotide sequence: TGCGCCAGCAGCCAAGGGGGGCAGAATACCGGGGAGCTGTTTTTT.

The chain employs TRBV18 and TRBJ2-7; D is unresolved. The ends were cut back, 0 bases at V and 2 bases at J, with 11 bases in the middle. CDR3 length equals 15 residues. Germline loops: CDR1 KGHSH, CDR2 LQKENI. CDR3 bases: TGTGCCAGCTCACCACCGCCAAGTGAGACCTACGAGCAGTACTTC. This translates into CASSPPPSETYEQYF. Combining the CDR3 with reference TRBV18 and TRBJ2-7 gives the whole variable domain NAGVMQNPRHLVRRRGQEARLRCSPMKGHSHVYWYRQLPEEGLKFMVYLQKENIIDESGMPKERFSAEFPKEGPSILRIQQVVRGDSAAYFCASSPPPSETYEQYFGPGTRLTVT.

This chain links TRBV19 with TRBJ2-3; D gene unclear. V was shortened by 5 bases and J by 4 bases, with 13 bases between the two germline ends. This CDR3 has 14 residues. The germline gives CDR1 LNHDA, CDR2 SQIVND (reference sequence). The CDR3 spells CASSVRVAADTQYF. The CDR3 nucleotides are TGTGCCAGTAGTGTTCGAGTAGCAGCAGATACGCAGTATTTT.

The chain is built from TRBV7-9 and TRBJ2-7, with 11 bases identical to TRBD1. The CDR3 spans 13 residues. After removal of 5 bases from V and 6 bases from J, the junction contained 3 bases not matched to a gene. CDR1 is SEHNR, CDR2 FQNEAQ, per germline (reference sequence). The chain's CDR3 is CASSQDRGREQYF. CDR3 in DNA: TGTGCCAGCAGCCAGGACAGGGGGCGCGAGCAGTACTTC.

The chain is built from TRBV10-3 and TRBJ1-2; D might be TRBD1 (5 bases). There are 15 residues in the CDR3. With 2 bases removed from V and 5 bases from J, the gap between germline ends came to 15 bases. Germline V gene sequence: CDR1 ENHRY, CDR2 SYGVKD. The CDR3 bases are TGTGCCATCAGTGAGGGGGTCGGGGACTCTTATGGCTACACCTTC. Protein: CAISEGVGDSYGYTF.

This chain connects TRBV6-4 to TRBJ2-1, with D possibly TRBD2 on 5 matching bases. Germline CDR1 MRHNA, CDR2 SNTAGT. The CDR3 consists of 14 residues. Trimming pared 0 bases from V and 5 bases from J, leaving 8 bases between. The CDR3 sequence: CASSDSASNNEQFF. CDR3 DNA: TGTGCCAGCAGTGACTCAGCTAGCAACAATGAGCAGTTCTTC.

CDR3 bases: TGTGCCTGGAGTGCGTCGGGATGGGAGCAGTACTTC. Protein product: CAWSASGWEQYF. This rearrangement joins TRBV30 to TRBJ2-7; weak D call: TRBD2 (5 bases). Looked up from germline, CDR1 is GTSNPN and CDR2 is SVGIG (reference sequence). V lost 1 base, J lost 7 bases, and 11 bases lay in between. CDR3 size: 12 residues. The variable domain in full, with the rest retrieved from reference TRBV30 and TRBJ2-7, is SQTIHQWPATLVQPVGSPLSLECTVEGTSNPNLYWYRQAAGRGLQLLFYSVGIGQISSEVPQNLSASRPQDRQFILSSKKLLLSDSGFYLCAWSASGWEQYFGPGTRLTVT.

CDR3 bases: TGCGCCAGCAGCCAAGAAGCTAGCGTGAGAGATACGCAGTATTTT. It specifies CASSQEASVRDTQYF. The genes are TRBV4-1 and TRBJ2-3; D might be TRBD2 (6 bases). The CDR3 consists of 15 residues. CDR1 and CDR2 (germline): MGHRA, YSYEKL. The ends were cut back, 0 bases at V and 5 bases at J, with 12 bases in the middle.

The rearrangement joins TRBV3-1 (or the pseudogene TRBV3-2) to TRBJ2-5; 12 bases agree with TRBD1. Trimming took 2 bases from V and 5 from J; bases not matched to a gene: 6. The CDR3 sequence is 16 residues long. The germline V gene encodes CDR1 LGHDT and CDR2 YNNKEL (reference sequence). The CDR3 protein is CASSQKGTGGRETQYF. CDR3 in DNA: TGTGCCAGCAGCCAAAAAGGGACAGGGGGCAGGGAGACCCAGTACTTC.

In DNA, the CDR3 is TGTGCCAGCCCTCCAAACCGGGGGACTAAGATAAGTCCTGGCTACGAGCAGTACTTC. It codes for CASPPNRGTKISPGYEQYF. V gene TRBV28 combines with J gene TRBJ2-7; TRBD2 matches 7 bases. Looked up from germline, CDR1 is MDHEN and CDR2 is SYDVKM. V was pared by 8 bases and J by 3 bases, with 25 bases of the junction left unmatched. The CDR3 spans 19 residues.